This record covers a single TCR beta chain. The source of the sample is a study of cytomegalovirus exposure and HLA in healthy donors. The primer mix had 60 Vbeta and 13 Jbeta primers. Repertoires were generated with immunoSEQ multiplex PCR, while TCRdb's copy carries only in-frame clones and drops some. The sample lists roughly 65,000 clones, approximately 74% seen once, with around 17% in the top ten. Sample: PBMCs. The receptor's source is a man aged 35 to 55 in good health and CMV-seropositive.

CDR3 nucleotide sequence: TGTGCCAGCAGCCTACGATCAGCGGGGGGGCGAGTCAAAAACATTCAGTACTTC. Its translation is CASSLRSAGGRVKNIQYF. The V call is TRBV2, the J call TRBJ2-4; TRBD2 aligns across 10 bases. The germline CDR1 and CDR2 sequences are SNHLY and FYNNEI. Losses at the gene ends were 6 bases for V and 3 bases for J; bases not matched to a gene: 14. This CDR3 has 18 residues. The variable domain in full, with the rest retrieved from reference TRBV2 and TRBJ2-4, is EPEVTQTPSHQVTQMGQEVILRCVPISNHLYFYWYRQILGQKVEFLVSFYNNEISEKSEIFDDQFSVERPDGSNFTLKIRSTKLEDSAMYFCASSLRSAGGRVKNIQYFGAGTRLSVL.